The 27 T cell receptor beta chains given below trace back to one sample, sequenced in a study of blood T cell repertoires in COVID-19. Generated by immunoSEQ multiplex PCR, the TCRdb table keeps only in-frame clones and is missing some. The table has 70,000 to 75,000 clones, roughly 85% seen once. Material for sequencing was peripheral blood. The receptors were gathered from a man aged 60 to 69 with active or convalescent COVID-19.

This clone has a handful of counts. V gene TRBV4-1 combines with J gene TRBJ2-7; 11 nucleotides match TRBD2. Trimming removed 5 bases from V and 2 bases from J; junction bases left unmatched: 14. CDR1 and CDR2 from the germline V gene are MGHRA and YSYEKL. There are 18 residues in the CDR3. The CDR3 spells CASSASSIGTSGTYEQYF. Here the CDR3 DNA reads TGCGCCAGCAGCGCAAGCAGTATCGGGACTAGCGGAACCTACGAGCAGTACTTC.

The V and J genes are TRBV3-1 (or the pseudogene TRBV3-2) and TRBJ2-1; 12 bases map to TRBD2. This CDR3 region has 14 residues. CDR1 and CDR2 (germline): LGHDT, YNNKEL (reference sequence). J lost 7 bases, V lost 9 bases, and 7 bases had no gene match. The CDR3 bases are TGTGCCAGTCTCCCGACTAGCGGGGGAAATGAGCAGTTCTTC. It specifies CASLPTSGGNEQFF.

The rearrangement joins TRBV19 to TRBJ1-3, with a possible D match to TRBD1 (5 bases). Germline lookup yields CDR1 LNHDA and CDR2 SQIVND (reference sequence). The CDR3 contains 13 residues. The germline V and J ends were trimmed by 8 bases and 1 base, with 9 bases remaining between them. DNA of the CDR3: TGTGCCAGTTGCCGGGGGTCTGGAAACACCATATATTTT. This gives the protein CASCRGSGNTIYF.

J is TRBJ2-5 and V is TRBV2, with 12 bases that match TRBD2. The CDR3 runs to 14 residues. Germline V gene sequence: CDR1 SNHLY, CDR2 FYNNEI. Germline trimming cut 8 bases from V and 5 bases from J; bases unmatched to any gene: 6. In DNA, the CDR3 is TGTGCCAGCTCTAGCGGGGGGGCAGGGGAGACCCAGTACTTC. Its protein product is CASSSGGAGETQYF.

This chain links TRBV5-1 with TRBJ2-7; 7 nucleotides agree with TRBD1. This CDR3 comprises 14 residues. The germline gives CDR1 SGHRS, CDR2 YFSETQ. With 0 bases clipped from V and 2 bases from J, the junction kept 2 bases outside the gene matches. CDR3: CASSLGQGPYEQYF. CDR3 DNA sequence: TGCGCCAGCAGCTTGGGACAGGGCCCCTACGAGCAGTACTTC.

The chain combines TRBV6-5 with TRBJ1-1; tentatively, D is TRBD1 (6 bases). The CDR3 loop spans 14 amino acids. Trimming took off 6 bases at V and 0 bases at J, with 11 bases between the two ends. Germline V gene data show CDR1 as MNHEY and CDR2 as SVGAGI. CDR3 nucleotides: TGTGCCAGCAGAAGGACAGATATGAACACTGAAGCTTTCTTT. This gives the protein CASRRTDMNTEAFF.

This clone came up many times. This chain joins TRBV6-5 and TRBJ2-2, with a weak D call TRBD2 (5 bases). The V and J ends lost 11 bases and 6 bases respectively, with 13 bases between them. From germline, CDR1 is MNHEY and CDR2 SVGAGI. The CDR3 covers 12 residues. For the CDR3, the DNA is TGTGCCTACGGGGAAACCGCCGGGGAGCTGTTTTTT. This translates into CAYGETAGELFF.

A few counts support this clone. This sequence joins TRBV28 and TRBJ1-4; no clear D gene. The CDR3 sequence is 14 residues long. Between the trimmed V and J ends, which lost 9 bases and 4 bases, there was a span of 15 bases. Germline CDR1 reads MDHEN; CDR2 reads SYDVKM. CDR3 sequence: CASGRGLINEKLFF. In nucleotides, the CDR3 is TGTGCCAGTGGGCGGGGTCTAATTAATGAAAAACTGTTTTTT.

This chain joins TRBV19 and TRBJ2-1; 8 bases are shared with TRBD1. CDR1 LNHDA and CDR2 SQIVND come from the germline V gene (reference sequence). The V gene end was trimmed by 3 bases and the J gene end by 3 bases; junction bases not matched to a gene: 10. This CDR3 spans 17 amino acids. CDR3 loop: CASSMSGQAFFYNEQFF. The CDR3 DNA reads as TGTGCCAGTAGTATGTCGGGACAGGCATTTTTCTACAATGAGCAGTTCTTC.

The chain carries TRBV13 and TRBJ2-7, with 10 bases fitting TRBD1. V trimming: 8 bases; J trimming: 2 bases; junction bases outside the gene matches: 9. Germline V gene sequence: CDR1 PRHDT, CDR2 FYEKMQ (reference sequence). The CDR3 is 15 amino acids. DNA for the CDR3: TGTGCCAGCTTCCCGCCGGGACAGGGGACCTACGAGCAGTACTTC. Protein: CASFPPGQGTYEQYF.

The chain joins TRBV24-1 to TRBJ2-3; a possible D gene is TRBD2 (5 bases). Germline CDR1 KGHDR, CDR2 SFDVKD. The CDR3 is made up of 12 amino acids. V lost 8 bases and J lost 3, with 8 bases in between. The CDR3 DNA is TGTGCCACCAACTCGGGAACAGATACGCAGTATTTT. It codes for CATNSGTDTQYF.

The chain carries TRBV15 and TRBJ1-2, with no clear D. The CDR3 spans 14 residues. V lost 0 bases, J lost 8 bases, and 13 bases lay in between. Germline V lookup: CDR1 LNHNV, CDR2 YYDKDF (reference sequence). CDR3 sequence (DNA): TGTGCCACCAGCAGAGAAATAGATCTTTACGGCTACACCTTC. Residues: CATSREIDLYGYTF.

In this sample, this clone turned up once. The chain uses TRBV18 and TRBJ2-1; 7 bases fit TRBD1. Looked up from germline, CDR1 is KGHSH and CDR2 is LQKENI. The CDR3 consists of 17 residues. V lost 2 bases and J lost 4; bases outside the gene matches: 11. The CDR3 sequence is CASSPYSTGTAYNEQFF. The CDR3 coding sequence is TGTGCCAGCTCACCATACTCGACCGGGACAGCATACAATGAGCAGTTCTTC.

The rearrangement uses TRBV2 and TRBJ2-5, with D maybe TRBD2 (7 bases). V gave up 4 bases and J gave up 4 bases, with 10 bases separating them. Germline values: CDR1 SNHLY, CDR2 FYNNEI. CDR3 length: 13 residues. The CDR3 DNA reads TGTGCCAGCAGTGTGCGGGGGCGAGAGACCCAGTACTTC. Translating gives CASSVRGRETQYF.

This sequence joins TRBV5-6 and TRBJ1-2, with 8 bases aligning to TRBD1. V lost 4 bases to trimming and J lost 2 bases; unmatched junction nucleotides: 4. Germline-derived CDR1 and CDR2 are SGHDT and YYEEEE. The CDR3 sequence is 14 residues long. Here the CDR3 reads CASSNWDRNYGYTF. DNA of the CDR3: TGTGCCAGCAGCAATTGGGACAGGAACTATGGCTACACCTTC.

V and J are TRBV5-1 and TRBJ2-5; the match to TRBD1 covers 9 bases. V trimming: 3 bases; J trimming: 5 bases; junction bases outside the gene matches: 8. Germline V gives CDR1 SGHRS, CDR2 YFSETQ. The CDR3 contains 15 residues. The CDR3 coding sequence is TGCGCCAGCAGCTCCCGGACAGGGGTGGAGGAGACCCAGTACTTC. This translates into CASSSRTGVEETQYF. The whole variable domain, filled in from reference TRBV5-1 and TRBJ2-5, reads KAGVTQTPRYLIKTRGQQVTLSCSPISGHRSVSWYQQTPGQGLQFLFEYFSETQRNKGNFPGRFSGRQFSNSRSEMNVSTLELGDSALYLCASSSRTGVEETQYFGPGTRLLVL.

The J gene is TRBJ1-5, the V gene TRBV4-1, with a possible D match to TRBD1 (5 bases). Trimming cost V 4 bases and J 4 bases, with 20 bases left between them. The germline CDR1 and CDR2 sequences are MGHRA and YSYEKL. The CDR3 spans 17 residues. The CDR3 bases are TGCGCCAGCAGCCTTACCCTAGTGCGGGGACCGAATCAGCCCCAGCATTTT. It translates to CASSLTLVRGPNQPQHF.

CDR3: CASSLGTGTLYGYTF. CDR3 coding DNA: TGTGCCAGCAGCCTCGGGACAGGAACTCTCTATGGCTACACCTTC. The rearrangement links TRBV7-2 to TRBJ1-2; 8 bases fit TRBD1. This CDR3 is 15 amino acids long. The junction had 9 bases not matched to a gene; V was cut back by 5 bases and J by 4 bases. Germline CDR1 SGHTA, CDR2 FQGNSA.

In DNA form, the CDR3 reads TGTGCCAGCTCTAGCGGGGGGGCCTCCTACAATGAGCAGTTCTTC. This sequence encodes CASSSGGASYNEQFF. The chain uses TRBV9 and TRBJ2-1; 12 positions match TRBD2. From germline, CDR1 is SGDLS and CDR2 YYNGEE. This CDR3 comprises 15 residues. V was pared by 7 bases and J by 0 bases, with 2 bases of the junction left unmatched.

This clone was picked up a small number of times. The chain combines TRBV3-1 (or the pseudogene TRBV3-2) with TRBJ1-5; tentatively, D is TRBD1 (5 bases). The CDR3 contains 13 residues. Trimming stripped 1 base from V and 7 bases from J, with 8 bases between. CDR1 LGHDT and CDR2 YNNKEL come from the germline V gene (reference sequence). CDR3 coding DNA: TGTGCCAGCAGCCAAGGGGGCGAGCAGCCCCAGCATTTT. Translated: CASSQGGEQPQHF.

The V gene is TRBV4-1, the J gene TRBJ1-4; weak D call: TRBD1 (6 bases). The CDR3 consists of 15 residues. The germline gives CDR1 MGHRA, CDR2 YSYEKL. Trimming took 1 base from V and 4 from J, leaving 10 bases between them. The CDR3 region is CASSQGTADNEKLFF. CDR3 DNA: TGCGCCAGCAGCCAAGGGACAGCAGATAATGAAAAACTGTTTTTT.

This clone was seen once. The chain links TRBV3-1 (or the pseudogene TRBV3-2) to TRBJ2-7; 9 nucleotides align to TRBD1. CDR3 size: 14 residues. CDR1 LGHDT and CDR2 YNNKEL come from the germline V gene (reference sequence). The V and J ends lost 4 bases and 6 bases, in that order; junction bases with no gene match: 7. Here the CDR3 DNA reads TGTGCCAGCAGCCTTCTGACAGGGGGTGGCGAGCAGTACTTC. It codes for CASSLLTGGGEQYF.

The chain carries TRBV11-1 and TRBJ1-2; 10 nucleotides match TRBD1. CDR1 SGHAT and CDR2 FQDESV come from the germline V gene (reference sequence). The V segment lost 5 bases and the J segment 2 bases; nucleotides outside the gene matches: 8. This CDR3 has 16 residues. CDR3 region: CASSTPTGGANYGYTF. The CDR3 DNA is TGTGCCAGCAGCACTCCGACAGGGGGCGCGAACTATGGCTACACCTTC.

This clone was seen only once. V gene TRBV3-1 (or the pseudogene TRBV3-2) combines with J gene TRBJ1-4; a weak D match, TRBD1 (6 bases). Germline values: CDR1 LGHDT, CDR2 YNNKEL (reference sequence). The CDR3 runs to 15 residues. V was cut by 4 bases and J by 6 bases, with 15 bases left in between. CDR3 sequence: CASSPRDTTDEKLFF. DNA of the CDR3: TGTGCCAGCAGCCCCCGGGACACGACAGATGAAAAACTGTTTTTT.

This sequence joins TRBV2 and TRBJ1-1; 10 bases map to TRBD1. Germline values: CDR1 SNHLY, CDR2 FYNNEI. V lost 4 bases and J lost 6; bases outside the gene matches: 2. This CDR3 spans 13 amino acids. CDR3 loop: CASSGDRGAEAFF. The CDR3 nucleotides are TGTGCCAGCAGTGGGGACAGGGGCGCTGAAGCTTTCTTT.

Only one count was recorded for this clone. J is TRBJ2-3 and V is TRBV11-2; tentative D call: TRBD2 (7 bases). The CDR3 extends over 17 amino acids. V lost 3 bases and J lost 6, with 22 bases in between. The V gene's germline CDR1 is SGHAT and CDR2 FQNNGV. The CDR3 loop is CASSFLPGGRAGDTQYF. The DNA of the CDR3 is TGTGCCAGCAGCTTCTTACCCGGGGGGCGCGCAGGGGATACGCAGTATTTT.

The V gene is TRBV25-1, the J gene TRBJ1-3; D not resolved. Germline V gives CDR1 MGHDK, CDR2 SYGVNS. The CDR3 extends over 15 amino acids. Between the trimmed V and J ends, which lost 1 base and 1 base, there was a span of 8 bases. DNA of the CDR3: TGTGCCAGCAGTGAATGGGGAGGGTCTGGAAACACCATATATTTT. It translates to CASSEWGGSGNTIYF.